The sequence of this T cell receptor beta chain was determined in a study of blood T cells in healthy people across ages. Isolated per sample were at least 6 million PBMCs. This CDR3 is built from 12 residues. Germline CDR1 reads SEHNR; CDR2 reads FQNEAQ (reference sequence). The V end was cut by 7 bases, the J end by 12 bases, with 16 bases between. Overall study results and limits: In long-lived donors, naive CD4+ cell counts and diversity exceeded those of aged donors. A strong correlation was found between TCR beta diversity and the percentage of naive T cells.

A J-beta primer mix and a sample-barcoded 5' primer were used in a second PCR of about 7 to 12 cycles. Through a template-switch adaptor with 12 random nucleotides, each cDNA molecule received a tag. TCRdb re-called the 5' RACE reads with MiXCR, one entry per CDR3 protein. This table holds 1,500,000 or so distinct CDR3 sequences, 59% found once. This clonotype was recorded a few times. What it binds is not known. The sequence came from a man aged 18-30 years in good health. Specimen: blood. The chain links TRBV7-9 to TRBJ2-1, with D possibly being TRBD1 or TRBD2 (5 bases each). The CDR3 reads CASITGGGRQFF. CDR3 nucleotides: TGTGCCAGCATAACGGGTGGGGGACGGCAGTTCTTC.